This section outlines one T cell receptor (beta chain) sequence together with its context. Antigen specificity is unknown. Per germline, CDR1 DFQATT and CDR2 SNEGSKA (reference sequence). V lost 6 bases and J lost 2; bases outside the gene matches: 14. CDR3 length: 16 amino acids. This record belongs to a study of human T cells and chemical hapten exposure. Study summary: The scalp of each patient received a weekly diphenylcyclopropenone dose for the full roughly 22-week study. Epicutaneous patch tests delivered 0.01% DPC to the upper back, with evaluation at 6 days.

Study-wide results and limits: The study found that DPC sensitization did not change TCRs above 1 in 1000 frequency.

The time point: pre-sensitization, week 0. Treatment in this sample: therapeutic diphenylcyclopropenone sensitization with weekly scalp DPC. TCRdb re-derived calls from the RACE reads in MiXCR, one entry per CDR3 protein. The data show around 100,000 distinct CDR3 sequences, about a tenth seen once. The material was whole blood, obtained in connection with sensitization to the hapten diphenylcyclopropenone (DPC). The sequence derives from a woman aged 60-70 years with alopecia areata. Some clones in this sample may be carry-over from other donors' samples. The V gene is TRBV20-1, the J gene TRBJ1-1; 8 bases are shared with TRBD1. The CDR3 region has the DNA TGCAGTGCAAATGGACAGGGCGGCCCCCTAAACACTGAAGCTTTCTTT. Encoded protein: CSANGQGGPLNTEAFF.